The 27 T cell receptor beta chains below come from one sample, sequenced in a study of control samples from healthy donors and cancer patients. TCRdb's table, derived via immunoSEQ multiplex PCR, lists solely in-frame clones and lacks some. This sample has approximately 100,000 clones, with 80% to 95% found just once. Sequenced: blood. Receptors were obtained from a human donor in good health. The donor label of this sample is uncertain.

This chain joins TRBV7-9 and TRBJ1-2; 9 bases line up with TRBD1. V lost 5 bases and J lost 7; bases outside the gene matches: 5. CDR1 is SEHNR, CDR2 FQNEAQ, per germline (reference sequence). CDR3 size: 13 residues. The CDR3 spells CASSLTGGFGYTF. The CDR3 DNA is TGTGCCAGCAGCCTTACAGGGGGCTTTGGCTACACCTTC.

V usage is TRBV7-7 and J usage is TRBJ2-5; D is unresolved. This CDR3 is 15 amino acids long. V was clipped by 1 base and J by 1 base, with 10 bases between them. Germline V gives CDR1 SSHAT, CDR2 FNYEAQ (reference sequence). This CDR3 is CASSLGSGFQETQYF. CDR3 in DNA: TGTGCCAGCAGCTTAGGGTCTGGCTTCCAAGAGACCCAGTACTTC.

The rearrangement links TRBV5-1 to TRBJ1-1; D uncertain. CDR1 SGHRS and CDR2 YFSETQ come from the germline V gene. This CDR3 has 16 residues. Deletions cut 2 bases from V and 1 base from J, with 15 bases between. CDR3 DNA sequence: TGCGCCAGCAGCTTTAACAACGTCGGCAGGAACACTGAAGCTTTCTTT. Amino acid sequence: CASSFNNVGRNTEAFF.

V and J are TRBV27 and TRBJ1-4, with 7 bases identical to TRBD1. V was clipped by 5 bases and J by 7 bases; unmatched bases: 7. From germline, CDR1 is MNHEY and CDR2 SMNVEV (reference sequence). The CDR3 sequence is 14 residues long. The CDR3 DNA sequence: TGTGCCAGCAGTATCCTGGACAGGCCTGAAAAACTGTTTTTT. This gives the protein CASSILDRPEKLFF.

Here the CDR3 DNA reads TGCGCCAGCAGCGACGAGAAGGTTGGGCTTTGGAACCAGTTCTTC. Amino acid sequence: CASSDEKVGLWNQFF. V gene TRBV5-1 combines with J gene TRBJ2-1, with no clear D. The germline CDR1 and CDR2 sequences are SGHRS and YFSETQ. The CDR3 is made up of 15 amino acids. The V end was cut by 4 bases, the J end by 13 bases, with 24 bases between.

The V gene is TRBV4-2, the J gene TRBJ2-2; D unresolved. This CDR3 contains 14 residues. The V gene lost 1 base and the J gene lost 7 bases, with 10 bases spanning the gap. Germline loops: CDR1 LGHNA, CDR2 YNFKEQ. The CDR3 here is CASSQVGARGELFF. CDR3 DNA: TGTGCCAGCAGCCAAGTAGGTGCCCGCGGGGAGCTGTTTTTT.

This clone appeared once. The chain recombines TRBV5-1 with TRBJ2-2; a weak D match, TRBD1 (5 bases). This CDR3 has 14 residues. V lost 4 bases, J lost 5 bases, and 12 bases lay in between. Germline V gene data show CDR1 as SGHRS and CDR2 as YFSETQ. This CDR3 is CASSNQGNTGELFF. For the CDR3, the DNA is TGCGCCAGCAGCAACCAGGGTAATACCGGGGAGCTGTTTTTT.

The chain recombines TRBV2 with TRBJ2-7; 8 bases match TRBD1. V lost 7 bases, J lost 0 bases, and 11 bases stayed unmatched. There are 16 residues in the CDR3. Germline lookup yields CDR1 SNHLY and CDR2 FYNNEI. The CDR3: CASTWDRSESSYEQYF. CDR3 sequence (DNA): TGTGCCAGCACCTGGGACAGGTCCGAGAGCTCCTACGAGCAGTACTTC. The whole variable domain, filled in from reference TRBV2 and TRBJ2-7, reads EPEVTQTPSHQVTQMGQEVILRCVPISNHLYFYWYRQILGQKVEFLVSFYNNEISEKSEIFDDQFSVERPDGSNFTLKIRSTKLEDSAMYFCASTWDRSESSYEQYFGPGTRLTVT.

The chain recombines TRBV3-1 (or the pseudogene TRBV3-2) with TRBJ1-1, with D possibly being TRBD1 (5 bases). This CDR3 has 13 amino acids. V was shortened by 4 bases and J by 1 base, with 7 bases between the two germline ends. CDR1 is LGHDT, CDR2 YNNKEL, per germline (reference sequence). The chain's CDR3 is CASSPGRNTEAFF. DNA for the CDR3: TGTGCCAGCAGCCCAGGGAGGAACACTGAAGCTTTCTTT.

A few counts support this clone. The J gene is TRBJ1-4, the V gene TRBV19; 8 bases align to TRBD1. Germline V CDR1 and CDR2: LNHDA, SQIVND (reference sequence). With 7 bases clipped from V and 8 bases from J, the junction kept 9 bases outside the gene matches. There are 14 residues in the CDR3. The DNA for the CDR3 is TGTGCCAGTACCCTGGACAGGGCGACGGAAAAACTGTTTTTT. Translating gives CASTLDRATEKLFF.

The genes are TRBV3-1 (or the pseudogene TRBV3-2) and TRBJ1-6; maybe TRBD1 (5 bases). The CDR3 length is 17 residues. The germline CDR1 and CDR2 sequences are LGHDT and YNNKEL (reference sequence). V dropped 2 bases and J dropped 8 bases, with 19 bases sitting between them. The CDR3 DNA reads as TGTGCCAGCAGCCAAAGGACCCCCAGTGGAGGGGATTCACCCCTCCACTTT. It encodes CASSQRTPSGGDSPLHF.

The genes are TRBV18 and TRBJ2-7; no reliable D call. The CDR3 runs 12 residues. V was pared by 1 base and J by 7 bases, with 8 bases between. Per the germline V gene, CDR1 is KGHSH and CDR2 is LQKENI. The DNA of the CDR3 is TGTGCCAGCTCACCACTCGGAAATGAGCAGTACTTC. This translates into CASSPLGNEQYF.

This rearrangement joins TRBV3-1 (or the pseudogene TRBV3-2) to TRBJ2-7; D is undetermined. V dropped 3 bases and J dropped 5 bases, with 11 bases sitting between them. Germline V gives CDR1 LGHDT, CDR2 YNNKEL (reference sequence). CDR3 length: 13 amino acids. For the CDR3, the DNA is TGTGCCAGCAGCCACCTAACGGCCCACGAGCAGTACTTC. Translation gives CASSHLTAHEQYF.

The rearrangement uses TRBV14 and TRBJ1-3, with no clear D. Deletions cut 0 bases from V and 4 bases from J, with 13 bases between. The germline CDR1 and CDR2 sequences are SGHDN and FVKESK. The CDR3 runs to 16 residues. The CDR3 protein is CASSQDLQGSGNTIYF. In DNA form, the CDR3 reads TGTGCCAGCAGCCAAGATCTTCAAGGATCGGGAAACACCATATATTTT.

This clone rates as medium-sized (0.01 to 0.1%). The V call is TRBV7-6, the J call TRBJ2-6, with D possibly being TRBD1 (6 bases). Trimming cost V 1 base and J 0 bases, with 10 bases left between them. CDR3 length: 17 amino acids. Germline V gives CDR1 SGHVS, CDR2 FNYEAQ. The CDR3 DNA follows: TGTGCCAGCAGCTTAGAAACGGGACACTCTGGGGCCAACGTCCTGACTTTC. The encoded protein is CASSLETGHSGANVLTF.

This chain connects TRBV18 to TRBJ2-1, with D unresolved. Germline loops: CDR1 KGHSH, CDR2 LQKENI. The CDR3 length is 12 residues. V lost 5 bases to trimming and J lost 7 bases, with 9 bases between them. The CDR3 coding sequence is TGTGCCAGCTCAACGGACCATAATGAGCAGTTCTTC. It translates to CASSTDHNEQFF.

The J gene is TRBJ1-2, the V gene TRBV6-5, with 7 bases matching TRBD1. V shed 4 bases and J 5 bases; nucleotides not matched to a gene: 10. Germline V gene data show CDR1 as MNHEY and CDR2 as SVGAGI. The CDR3 length is 15 residues. The CDR3 sequence: CASSSEGGGGYGYTF. The CDR3 DNA sequence: TGTGCCAGCAGTTCAGAGGGAGGGGGCGGGTATGGCTACACCTTC.

The J gene is TRBJ2-3, the V gene TRBV12-3 or TRBV12-4, with D possibly being TRBD1 (6 bases). V gave up 4 bases and J gave up 4 bases, with 9 bases separating them. This CDR3 is built from 13 residues. DNA for the CDR3: TGTGCCAGCAGTTCTCCAGGGGCAGATACGCAGTATTTT. This sequence encodes CASSSPGADTQYF.

This chain links TRBV19 with TRBJ1-2, with 9 bases that match TRBD1. The CDR3 covers 14 residues. V trimming: 6 bases; J trimming: 4 bases; junction bases outside the gene matches: 6. Germline V lookup: CDR1 LNHDA, CDR2 SQIVND (reference sequence). CDR3 in DNA: TGTGCCAGTAGGGAACCGGGACAGGGCTATGGCTACACCTTC. Its protein is CASREPGQGYGYTF.

The CDR3 here is CASSPTTSVYQETQYF. In DNA form, the CDR3 reads TGTGCCAGCAGCCCGACGACTAGCGTGTACCAAGAGACCCAGTACTTC. This sequence joins TRBV7-2 and TRBJ2-5; 8 nucleotides align to TRBD2. Unmatched junction bases numbered 8, after V lost 5 bases and J lost 0 bases. Germline V gene data show CDR1 as SGHTA and CDR2 as FQGNSA. The CDR3 covers 16 residues.

This chain's CDR3 is CASSLARQGGSEAFF. The CDR3 DNA reads TGTGCCAGCAGCTTAGCGAGACAGGGTGGTTCTGAAGCTTTCTTT. The V call is TRBV7-9, the J call TRBJ1-1, with 7 bases fitting TRBD1. The germline V gene has CDR1 SEHNR and CDR2 FQNEAQ (reference sequence). V lost 0 bases and J lost 6; bases outside the gene matches: 7. The CDR3 consists of 15 residues.

The chain uses TRBV27 and TRBJ2-7, with 9 bases identical to TRBD1. Per the germline V gene, CDR1 is MNHEY and CDR2 is SMNVEV (reference sequence). This CDR3 has 17 amino acids. The V gene end was trimmed by 7 bases and the J gene end by 6 bases; junction bases not matched to a gene: 19. The CDR3 DNA follows: TGTGCCAGCATGAAGAAACACACCGGGACAGGGATCAGCGAGCAGTACTTC. As protein: CASMKKHTGTGISEQYF.

This chain links TRBV9 with TRBJ2-1, with D hard to call. The germline CDR1 and CDR2 sequences are SGDLS and YYNGEE. This CDR3 has 13 residues. Deletions cut 4 bases from V and 5 bases from J, with 10 bases between. The DNA of the CDR3 is TGTGCCAGCAGCCTCTCCCCGGACAATGAGCAGTTCTTC. Translating it yields CASSLSPDNEQFF.

J is TRBJ2-1 and V is TRBV5-4; TRBD2 matches 9 bases. This CDR3 region has 15 residues. Germline CDR1 is SGHNT and CDR2 is YYREEE (reference sequence). V shed 3 bases and J 5 bases; nucleotides not matched to a gene: 6. The CDR3 protein is CASSSSGLANNEQFF. CDR3 nucleotide sequence: TGTGCCAGCAGCTCCTCGGGACTAGCCAACAATGAGCAGTTCTTC.

The chain recombines TRBV7-9 with TRBJ2-7; D is uncertain. CDR1 is SEHNR, CDR2 FQNEAQ, per germline (reference sequence). The CDR3 totals 12 residues. V shed 5 bases and J shed 1 base, with 6 bases lying between them. The CDR3 loop reads CASSETSYEQYF. CDR3 bases: TGTGCCAGCAGCGAAACATCCTACGAGCAGTACTTC.

The chain joins TRBV9 to TRBJ2-3; D unresolved. CDR3 length: 16 residues. With 0 bases removed from V and 5 bases from J, the gap between germline ends came to 16 bases. Germline-derived CDR1 and CDR2 are SGDLS and YYNGEE. The CDR3 DNA reads as TGTGCCAGCAGCGTAGGAAGTCTGAGCCTGGGAGATACGCAGTATTTT. Amino acid sequence: CASSVGSLSLGDTQYF.

The chain uses TRBV5-1 and TRBJ2-1; D may be TRBD2 (7 bases). The CDR3 totals 15 residues. From germline, CDR1 is SGHRS and CDR2 YFSETQ. V dropped 3 bases and J dropped 8 bases, with 18 bases sitting between them. The CDR3: CASSSGGLDVDEQFF. The CDR3 region has the DNA TGCGCCAGCAGCTCGGGGGGCCTAGATGTGGATGAGCAGTTCTTC. The variable domain in full, with the rest retrieved from reference TRBV5-1 and TRBJ2-1, is KAGVTQTPRYLIKTRGQQVTLSCSPISGHRSVSWYQQTPGQGLQFLFEYFSETQRNKGNFPGRFSGRQFSNSRSEMNVSTLELGDSALYLCASSSGGLDVDEQFFGPGTRLTVL.